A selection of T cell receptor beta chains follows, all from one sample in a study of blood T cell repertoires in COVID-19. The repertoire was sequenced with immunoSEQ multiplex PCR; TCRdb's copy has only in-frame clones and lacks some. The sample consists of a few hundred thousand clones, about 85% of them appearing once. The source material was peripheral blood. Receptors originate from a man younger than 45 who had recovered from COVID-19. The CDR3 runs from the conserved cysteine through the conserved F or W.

CDR3 protein: CASSSWRGGLTEAFF; V gene: TRBV5-5
CDR3 protein: CASSYGEDTEAFF; V gene: TRBV7-9
CDR3 protein: CASSRDRDTEAFF; V gene: TRBV10-1
CDR3 protein: CATGQVSTDTQYF; V gene: TRBV10-3
CDR3 protein: CASKMGSGANYGYTF; V gene: TRBV27
CDR3 protein: CASSDRVAEQYF; V gene: TRBV6-5
CDR3 protein: CASSYDRTQETQYF; V gene: TRBV5-4
CDR3 protein: CASTLTGELFF; V gene: TRBV19
CDR3 protein: CASSFLSSGGPHEQFF; V gene: TRBV27
CDR3 protein: CASSQDWGDSYEQYF; V gene: TRBV4-1
CDR3 protein: CASRAGLNTEAFF; V gene: TRBV10-1
CDR3 protein: CASRKEAHGAGELFF; V gene: TRBV10-1
CDR3 protein: CASRRSPGVYEQYF; V gene: TRBV6-5
CDR3 protein: CASSLATKPGANVLTF; V gene: TRBV5-4
CDR3 protein: CASSYGQGTYEQYF; V gene: TRBV6-6
CDR3 protein: CASDRDRGADTQYF; V gene: TRBV6-5
CDR3 protein: CASSAGGSYEQYF; V gene: TRBV5-1
CDR3 protein: CASSEGGGSPLHF; V gene: TRBV2
CDR3 protein: CASSPTGDGYTF; V gene: TRBV18
CDR3 protein: CASSESLAGSTDTQYF; V gene: TRBV10-1
CDR3 protein: CASSWTGRNEKLFF; V gene: TRBV5-5
CDR3 protein: CAISEQGSSPLHF; V gene: TRBV10-3
CDR3 protein: CASSLGGYNSPLHF; V gene: TRBV5-6
CDR3 protein: CASSFNYDWLYQYF; V gene: TRBV28
CDR3 protein: CASSLAGANTDTQYF; V gene: TRBV7-6
CDR3 protein: CASSHRNTEAFF; V gene: TRBV3-1/TRBV3-2
CDR3 protein: CASSPTGGNTEAFF; V gene: TRBV9
CDR3 protein: CASSIGNEGKLFF; V gene: TRBV7-9
CDR3 protein: CASGMTPAYEQYF; V gene: TRBV12-5
CDR3 protein: CASSQSLRELAKNIQYF; V gene: TRBV23-1
CDR3 protein: CASSEGDSNQPQHF; V gene: TRBV9